This T cell receptor (beta chain) was identified in a study of HIV-infected patients and healthy controls (dated by TCRdb to 2013 to 2016). Study-level background: Whether deep TCR repertoire sequencing of small blood samples from HIV patients could capture immune perturbation and reconstitution was tested in the study. General findings and caveats noted by the study authors: HIV-infected repertoires showed significantly elevated mean Gini indices relative to controls, which possibly reflects oligoclonality. Both the Jaccard index and the count of highly shared sequences showed that healthy controls shared more CDR3s between individuals than HIV+ patients did. In the study, no determination of donor HLA types was made. Processing included only sixteen HIV-infected individuals, and this was regarded by the authors as a major limit on how widely the findings apply. In HIV-infected patients, the apparent post-therapy recovery of the Gini index was not replicated in size-matched repertoire data. HIV-associated CDR3s exhibited a significant reduction in frequency during therapy, whereas CMV-associated CDR3s exhibited no significant change, although the majority increased in frequency. Alpha-beta chain pairing was not determined in the samples. Compared with controls, HIV-infected patients showed significantly different mean usage of eight alpha and eight beta V genes. Alpha-chain CDR3s from MAIT cells appeared at high frequency in healthy controls but were severely depleted in HIV+ repertoires. Compared with untreated HIV+ repertoires, healthy control repertoires had roughly threefold more distinct CDR3s and a higher Shannon diversity. Using whole blood restricted sequencing depth and prevented separating the dynamics of distinct T-cell subpopulations. Differing numbers of distinct sequences in patients and controls hindered comparison, and size-matching assigned excessive weight to rare events in the HIV-infected data. Slight age and sex profile differences between the study cohorts did not explain the observed diversity differences.

The germline V gene encodes CDR1 MDHEN and CDR2 SYDVKM. Germline trimming amounts to 4 bases on V and 0 bases on J, with 8 as the count of junction bases outside the gene matches. Inclusive of the bounding cysteine and phenylalanine, the CDR3 is 16 residues long. Of the read, only the CDR3 DNA is kept; its 48 bases are in frame from base 1. Remarks on this clonotype: Its antigen remains undetermined. No qualities accompany the bases; no much larger clone lies one base away.

Whole blood was used without fractionating the cells, so the repertoire represented all peripheral T cells without sorting. Ten uninfected healthy donors were sampled as controls, and about 40% of these ten donors were sampled twice approximately three months apart. For RNA extraction, an approximately 2.5 ml sample of peripheral blood was drawn into Tempus tubes. The TURBO-DNase kit was used to remove leftover genomic DNA, and GLOBINclear was used to deplete globin mRNA. SuperScript III was used to reverse transcribe 500 ng RNA with primers targeting the alpha and beta constant regions. Alpha and beta chain libraries were generated separately via chain-specific third strand synthesis with multiplexing indices. To avoid primer bias, the protocol used one single primer pair to amplify every rearrangement within a chain, and the protocol also attached molecular barcodes to each cDNA molecule. The SP2 sequencing primer site and a random hexamer were carried on a 5' RACE adapter, to which purified cDNA was joined by T4 RNA Ligase 1. Second strand synthesis was primed from the SP2 site with Phusion polymerase, using slow temperature ramps to favor optimal annealing. Two random hexamer sequences, both added before amplification and joined together, made up the 12-nucleotide barcode of each molecule. P5 and P7 adapter elements plus a second index were added in a short first PCR, which was followed by a 23-cycle amplification PCR with P5s and P7 primers. The libraries went through around 26 PCR cycles in total, were quantified on a Qubit, were sized on a Bioanalyzer, and were diluted to roughly 4 nM. The normalized libraries were sequenced on an Illumina MiSeq using 2 x 250 paired-end kits. Into about 10 ul Tris-Cl, the reverse transcription reactions were eluted following cleanup on MinElute columns. Adapter ligations were incubated for approximately 25 hours at 16 degrees C and subsequently purified with AMPure XP beads at a 1:1 ratio. In the authors' own workflow: A modified Decombinator that output V, J, insert and barcode information was used to process the demultiplexed FASTQ files. Any sequence that shared a barcode yet differed from the dominant sequence was discarded as an error, and the number of original cDNA molecules was estimated by counting barcodes clustered at Levenshtein distance 3. The R packages ineq, vegan, igraph and RCytoscape were used for downstream analyses, with IMGT nomenclature and CDR3 definitions applied. V gene usage was calculated across distinct sequences, with every TCR tallied a single time to avoid skew from clonal expansion. Unique CDR3 amino acid sequences within a donor were connected in similarity networks whenever two sequences differed by a single Levenshtein edit. Published HIV-specific CDR3s (92 alpha, 650 to 850 beta) and CMV-specific CDR3s (more than 12 alpha, over 200 beta) were compiled and searched for in the repertoires. It was shown by random subsampling to size-matched repertoires that the decreased diversity of patients was not caused by their lower sequence numbers. In TCRdb, the public reads were trimmed at Q25 with fastp and aligned with MiXCR, with productive beta chains retained. Here each entry gathers all rows of one CDR3 protein and keeps the most common genes and DNA. TCRdb, not the authors, supplied the V and J calls. A total of approximately 10,000 distinct CDR3 sequences appear in this sample, around 8% of them only once. Of the sample, about 3.5% falls within the top ten clones.

Here the chain combines TRBV28 and TRBJ2-7; 8 nucleotides in the junction match TRBD1. This receptor was obtained from an adult in good health. Sequencing used blood. The nucleotides read TGTGCCAGCAGTTCTCCCGGGACAGGCATCTCCTACGAGCAGTACTTC. It codes for CASSSPGTGISYEQYF.